This T cell receptor (beta chain) was retrieved from a study of blood T cell repertoires in COVID-19. TCRdb keeps only in-frame clones here, not all; method: immunoSEQ multiplex PCR. The table shows more than 250,000 clones, with approximately 88% occurring only once. The receptor's source is a woman aged 40 to 49 who had recovered from COVID-19. The sample consisted of PBMCs or T cells enriched from blood (not recorded which).

The CDR3 sequence: CATSDLPGVYGYTF. The CDR3 DNA reads as TGTGCCACCAGTGATTTGCCAGGGGTATATGGCTACACCTTC. The chain joins TRBV24-1 to TRBJ1-2, with D possibly matching TRBD1 (6 bases). CDR1 is KGHDR and CDR2 is SFDVKD in the germline V gene. This CDR3 has 14 residues. The V gene lost 0 bases and the J gene lost 5 bases, with 9 bases spanning the gap.